This note documents a single T cell receptor (beta chain) sequence. Many counts were recorded for this clonotype. It lacks a known antigen. No base quality values were provided; no much bigger clone lies one nucleotide off. The entry originates in a study of T-cell reconstitution after alpha-beta-depleted transplantation in children (dated by TCRdb to 2016 to 2017). About the investigation overall: Using TCR repertoire profiling, the study quantitatively followed how T-cell immune reconstitution unfolded in children after TCRalphabeta/CD19-depleted allogeneic hematopoietic cell transplantation. Overall study results and their limits: The frequencies of hyperexpanded clones fell over the following months, and after one year, T-cell counts and TCRbeta diversity were mostly attributed to newly produced T cells. Apparently early alphabetaT-cell count recovery about two months after transplant reportedly relied on only several hundred rapidly expanded clones derived from non-depleted graft cells. The high TCRbeta diversity at day 60 in some patients was ascribed to recipient T cells and intrathymic progenitors that had survived conditioning.

The receptor library was made with PCR. Sequencer: Illumina HiSeq 2500. TCR libraries were prepared with molecular barcoding, using unique molecular identifiers to normalize TCRbeta repertoire quantification. TCRdb took the public reads, trimmed them with fastp at Q25, ran MiXCR for clone calling and kept in-frame beta chains. Each CDR3 protein appears once, grouped with its most common genes and DNA. The sample table lists 200,000 to 250,000 distinct CDR3 sequences, 7.5% to 9.5% of them with a count of one. Approximately 34% of the sample is in the top ten clones. This specimen's treatment or condition label, interpreted: allogeneic hematopoietic cell transplantation with graft depleted of TCRalphabeta T cells and CD19 B cells. Transplant recipients were children who received TCRalphabeta/CD19-depleted allogeneic hematopoietic cell grafts. Measured from the cysteine to the phenylalanine, the CDR3 is 16 residues long. Only the CDR3 DNA is retained, 48 bases long and in frame from the first base. V is clipped by 7 bases and J by 0 bases, and the sequence between their germline boundaries is 17 bases long.

The sequence joins TRBV12-3 or TRBV12-4 to TRBJ2-3, and the D gene may be TRBD2, 5 bases matching. The starting material was PBMCs, mostly from graft donor cells, obtained 360 days after TCRalphabeta/CD19-depleted stem cell transplant. The sequence derives from a male patient between 2 and 15 years old who had a stem cell transplant for acute myeloid leukemia, so the T cells may come from the graft donor. The CDR3 here reads CASTPEGRPSTDTQYF. The nucleotide sequence is given as TGTGCCAGCACCCCCGAGGGCAGGCCTAGCACAGATACGCAGTATTTT.